Following are 23 T cell receptor beta chains from one sample sequenced in a study of blood T cells in healthy people across ages. Next came a second PCR, run for about 7 to 12 cycles, which used a sample-barcoded 5' primer along with a J-beta primer mix. One entry per CDR3 protein results from TCRdb running MiXCR on the 5' RACE reads. The profile shows under 1,100,000 distinct CDR3 sequences, approximately 26% of them singletons. Another study also made use of these data, one on T cells of mothers and their children.

Sequenced sample: blood. The receptors stem from a girl aged 2 to 9 in good health.

There are a few counts of this clonotype. V usage is TRBV20-1 and J usage is TRBJ2-1; no clear D. The J call could be wrong; TRBJ2-5 is a better fit for the DNA end. There are 16 residues in the CDR3. CDR1 and CDR2 (germline): DFQATT, SNEGSKA (reference sequence). CDR3 sequence reads: CSARTSGPFPAETQYF. CDR3 nucleotides: TGCAGTGCTAGAACCTCCGGGCCATTCCCAGCCGAGACCCAGTACTTC.

The sample holds a few counts of this clonotype. V usage is TRBV20-1 and J usage is TRBJ2-7; TRBD2 matches at 10 bases. Germline V gene lookup returns CDR1 DFQATT and CDR2 SNEGSKA (reference sequence). This CDR3 contains 13 residues. The junction had 2 bases not matched to a gene; V was cut back by 0 bases and J by 6 bases. The CDR3 DNA follows: TGCAGTGCTAGAGAAGCGGGAGGGCCCGAGCAGTACTTC. Residues: CSAREAGGPEQYF.

V usage is TRBV5-1 and J usage is TRBJ2-5, with TRBD2 identical over 8 bases. Germline V lookup: CDR1 SGHRS, CDR2 YFSETQ. The CDR3 runs to 15 residues. Trimming at V came to 0 bases and at J to 2 bases, leaving 3 bases not matched to a gene. CDR3 residues: CASSLGGLVQETQYF. The CDR3 coding sequence is TGCGCCAGCAGCTTGGGGGGACTAGTTCAAGAGACCCAGTACTTC. The full variable domain, with the rest looked up from reference TRBV5-1 and TRBJ2-5, is KAGVTQTPRYLIKTRGQQVTLSCSPISGHRSVSWYQQTPGQGLQFLFEYFSETQRNKGNFPGRFSGRQFSNSRSEMNVSTLELGDSALYLCASSLGGLVQETQYFGPGTRLLVL.

The V and J genes are TRBV3-1 and TRBJ2-1, with TRBD2 identical over 11 bases. From germline, CDR1 is LGHDT and CDR2 YNNKEL (reference sequence). The CDR3 consists of 16 residues. V lost 3 bases to trimming and J lost 5 bases; unmatched junction nucleotides: 6. In DNA form, the CDR3 reads TGTGCCAGCAGCCACGGACTACTAGCGGGGGACAATGAGCAGTTCTTC. Translating gives CASSHGLLAGDNEQFF.

The genes are TRBV6-6 and TRBJ2-7, with a weak D call TRBD1 (6 bases). This CDR3 has 13 residues. CDR1 and CDR2 (germline): MNHNY, SVGAGI (reference sequence). The V end lost 7 bases, the J end lost 2 bases, and 12 bases lay between the germline ends. The CDR3 sequence is CASNDYRAYEQYF. CDR3 nucleotides: TGTGCCAGCAATGATTACAGGGCCTACGAGCAGTACTTC.

The chain uses TRBV10-3 and TRBJ2-5, with D hard to call. Germline V CDR1 and CDR2: ENHRY, SYGVKD. V dropped 10 bases and J dropped 9 bases, with 24 bases sitting between them. CDR3 length: 14 residues. Here the CDR3 DNA reads TGTGCCACCAAAAGGATTGACGGTCAATCGGCCCAGTACTTC. Translated: CATKRIDGQSAQYF.

This clonotype was seen a few times. V and J are TRBV19 and TRBJ2-2; D unresolved. CDR1 and CDR2 from the germline V gene are LNHDA and SQIVND (reference sequence). This CDR3 is 13 amino acids long. Trimming took off 3 bases at V and 5 bases at J, with 7 bases between the two ends. As DNA, the CDR3 is TGTGCCAGTAGTATTGTCGGGACCGGGGAGCTGTTTTTT. This sequence encodes CASSIVGTGELFF.

This clonotype has a handful of counts. The chain joins TRBV13 to TRBJ2-7, with a tentative D call TRBD2 (5 bases). Looked up from germline, CDR1 is PRHDT and CDR2 is FYEKMQ (reference sequence). The CDR3 consists of 16 residues. Trimming left V 0 bases short and J 5 bases short, with 17 bases between. The CDR3 sequence is CASSLGRTFSADEQYF. For the CDR3, the DNA is TGTGCCAGCAGCTTAGGGCGGACTTTCTCGGCCGACGAGCAGTACTTC.

This clonotype appeared a few times. V is TRBV5-1 and J is TRBJ1-1; TRBD1 matches 7 bases. V lost 6 bases to trimming and J lost 4 bases; unmatched junction nucleotides: 12. The CDR3 covers 15 residues. Germline CDR1 reads SGHRS; CDR2 reads YFSETQ. The DNA for the CDR3 is TGCGCCAGCATGAAGGACCGGGACAGAGGCACTGAAGCTTTCTTT. This translates into CASMKDRDRGTEAFF.

The V and J genes are TRBV20-1 and TRBJ1-1; D gene ambiguous. Trimming left V 0 bases short and J 4 bases short, with 12 bases between. The CDR3 sequence is 14 residues long. Germline V CDR1 and CDR2: DFQATT, SNEGSKA (reference sequence). CDR3 sequence: CSARDPWFGTEAFF. DNA for the CDR3: TGCAGTGCTAGAGATCCATGGTTTGGCACTGAAGCTTTCTTT.

On this clonotype itself: Without the conserved terminal phenylalanine or tryptophan, this CDR3 likely stems from a read error. The rearrangement joins TRBV6-2 or TRBV6-3 to TRBJ2-5; D might be TRBD1 (6 bases). V was cut by 0 bases and J by 5 bases, with 7 bases left in between. The CDR3 covers 13 residues. The germline CDR1 and CDR2 sequences are MNHEY and SVGEGT. The CDR3 nucleotides read TGTGCCAGCAGTTACTCTAGGGGGGAGACCCAGTACCTC. Amino acid sequence: CASSYSRGETQYL.

The CDR3 loop reads CAITPTGSVETQYF. The CDR3 bases are TGTGCCATCACTCCGACAGGGAGTGTAGAGACCCAGTACTTC. The gene calls are TRBV10-3 and TRBJ2-5; 7 bases agree with TRBD1. CDR1 ENHRY and CDR2 SYGVKD come from the germline V gene. The J segment lost 4 bases and the V segment lost 7 bases, leaving 9 bases of the junction unmatched. The CDR3 is 14 amino acids.

The CDR3 nucleotides are TGCGCCAGCAGCAGGAAACGAGGGCAGGATGGGATCGGGCGCGAGCAGTACTTC. Translated: CASSRKRGQDGIGREQYF. The chain combines TRBV5-1 with TRBJ2-7; a possible D gene is TRBD2 (5 bases). Trimming took off 4 bases at V and 6 bases at J, with 29 bases between the two ends. Per germline, CDR1 SGHRS and CDR2 YFSETQ. The CDR3 length is 18 residues.

The chain employs TRBV5-8 and TRBJ2-2; D gene unclear. CDR1 and CDR2 from the germline V gene are SGHTS and YDEGEE. Trimming took off 0 bases at V and 8 bases at J, with 14 bases between the two ends. The CDR3 has 15 amino acids. The CDR3, as DNA: TGTGCCAGCAGCTTGGTGACCTCCACGGAAGGGGAGCTGTTTTTT. Its translation: CASSLVTSTEGELFF. Full variable domain (remainder filled in from reference TRBV5-8 and TRBJ2-2): EAGVTQSPTHLIKTRGQQATLRCSPISGHTSVYWYQQALGLGLQFLLWYDEGEERNRGNFPPRFSGRQFPNYSSELNVNALELEDSALYLCASSLVTSTEGELFFGEGSRLTVL.

There are a few counts of this clonotype. V and J are TRBV20-1 and TRBJ1-3; D ambiguous. The CDR3 runs to 13 residues. CDR1 and CDR2 from the germline V gene are DFQATT and SNEGSKA (reference sequence). V lost 0 bases and J lost 6, with 9 bases in between. The CDR3 bases are TGCAGTGCTAGAGACCCTGGAGAAAACACCATATATTTT. It is translated as CSARDPGENTIYF.

This clonotype has just one count. The chain joins TRBV27 to TRBJ1-6; 8 bases map to TRBD1. The CDR3 is made up of 13 amino acids. V was pared by 6 bases and J by 9 bases, with 4 bases of the junction left unmatched. Germline assignment: CDR1 MNHEY and CDR2 SMNVEV (reference sequence). CDR3 sequence (DNA): TGTGCCAGCAGGGACAGGGAAGGTTCACCCCTCCACTTT. Protein: CASRDREGSPLHF.

V is TRBV7-8 and J is TRBJ2-3; maybe TRBD2 (6 bases). The CDR3 is made up of 17 amino acids. Trimming took off 4 bases at V and 2 bases at J, with 19 bases between the two ends. The germline V gene has CDR1 SGHVS and CDR2 FQNEAQ. CDR3 loop: CASSSRVWGGPTDTQYF. The CDR3 bases are TGTGCCAGCAGCTCTCGGGTCTGGGGAGGCCCCACAGATACGCAGTATTTT. The full variable domain, in which reference TRBV7-8 and TRBJ2-3 provide the parts outside the CDR3, is GAGVSQSPRYKVAKRGQDVALRCDPISGHVSLFWYQQALGQGPEFLTYFQNEAQLDKSGLPSDRFFAERPEGSVSTLKIQRTQQEDSAVYLCASSSRVWGGPTDTQYFGPGTRLTVL.

The chain recombines TRBV7-9 with TRBJ2-7; 13 bases are a match to TRBD2. Germline trimming cut 4 bases from V and 1 base from J; bases unmatched to any gene: 4. Per the germline V gene, CDR1 is SEHNR and CDR2 is FQNEAQ (reference sequence). The CDR3 consists of 16 residues. The CDR3 nucleotides are TGTGCCAGCAGCTCCCCGGGACTAGCGGGGTCCTACGAGCAGTACTTC. It yields the protein CASSSPGLAGSYEQYF.

This clonotype appeared a single time. This sequence joins TRBV12-3 or TRBV12-4 and TRBJ1-2, with D uncertain. V lost 6 bases and J lost 2, with 13 bases in between. This CDR3 comprises 14 residues. Here the CDR3 reads CASSLLPTNYGYTF. In DNA form, the CDR3 reads TGTGCCAGCAGCCTTCTTCCCACAAACTATGGCTACACCTTC.

This clonotype was observed a few times. The chain couples TRBV20-1 to TRBJ2-5, with a possible D match to TRBD1 (7 bases). Germline CDR1 reads DFQATT; CDR2 reads SNEGSKA (reference sequence). This CDR3 contains 15 residues. Trimming took 2 bases from V and 2 from J, leaving 15 bases between them. CDR3 nucleotide sequence: TGCAGTGCTAGACCGCGGGACAGCCGGCAAGAGACCCAGTACTTC. Amino acids: CSARPRDSRQETQYF.

This clonotype was seen repeatedly, ten times or more. The chain is built from TRBV9 and TRBJ1-4; no firm D call. This CDR3 is built from 15 residues. Germline assignment: CDR1 SGDLS and CDR2 YYNGEE. Trimming shortened V by 0 bases and J by 2 bases, and 8 bases separated the two germline ends. The chain's CDR3 is CASSVGGYTNEKLFF. CDR3 coding DNA: TGTGCCAGCAGCGTAGGAGGGTATACTAATGAAAAACTGTTTTTT.

The chain combines TRBV7-6 with TRBJ1-1; no firm D call. The CDR3 sequence is 12 residues long. V was shortened by 3 bases and J by 5 bases, with 7 bases between the two germline ends. The germline V gene encodes CDR1 SGHVS and CDR2 FNYEAQ. In DNA, the CDR3 is TGTGCCAGCAGCTTGATTCAAACTGAAGCTTTCTTT. Amino acid sequence: CASSLIQTEAFF.

This clonotype has more than one count but fewer than ten. An end of the junction differs from the germline gene, which may be a read error. This chain joins TRBV27 and TRBJ1-3; D gene unclear. Germline-derived CDR1 and CDR2 are MNHEY and SMNVEV (reference sequence). The CDR3 covers 17 residues. CDR3 DNA: TGTGCCAGCAGTTTATTTTGGCGGGGAGACTCTGGAAACACCATACATTTT. It is translated as CASSLFWRGDSGNTIHF.